This T cell receptor (beta chain) appears in the sequencing data of a study of vaccination effects on CD4 cells after COVID-19. With respect to this clone: Its cognate antigen is unknown.

Study-level points and caveats: Pronounced clonal contraction occurred in clones induced by infection and by vaccine late after vaccination. There was only 1 of 255 vaccine-induced clones in healthy vaccinees that cross-reacted with common cold coronaviruses.

There are 15 residues in the CDR3. Trimming stripped 6 bases from V and 1 base from J, with 15 bases between. Germline CDR1 reads MNHEY; CDR2 reads SVGEGT. Using viral peptide pools, the ViraFEST assay grew out antigen-specific CD4+ T cells prior to sequencing. When nine to ten days of culture had elapsed, CD4+ T cells were isolated. Among the vaccine recipients, none had a prior SARS-CoV-2 infection, and nucleocapsid antibodies were negative. IL-2 medium was substituted for half the medium on days 3 and 7. Sequenced by immunoSEQ multiplex PCR; TCRdb stores in-frame clones only, minus some. The data contain roughly 11,000 clones, 65% to 75% of them seen just once; the ten biggest clones take up 24%.

The TCR originated in a human donor who received a COVID-19 vaccine. The chain is built from TRBV6-2 or TRBV6-3 and TRBJ1-1, with a weak D call TRBD1 (5 bases). Material: CD4+ T cells from PBMCs cultured with HCoV-229E spike peptides, obtained before COVID-19 vaccination. The chain's CDR3 is CASSPTRVRNTEAFF. The CDR3 nucleotides are TGTGCCAGCAGCCCCACCAGGGTCCGGAACACTGAAGCTTTCTTT.